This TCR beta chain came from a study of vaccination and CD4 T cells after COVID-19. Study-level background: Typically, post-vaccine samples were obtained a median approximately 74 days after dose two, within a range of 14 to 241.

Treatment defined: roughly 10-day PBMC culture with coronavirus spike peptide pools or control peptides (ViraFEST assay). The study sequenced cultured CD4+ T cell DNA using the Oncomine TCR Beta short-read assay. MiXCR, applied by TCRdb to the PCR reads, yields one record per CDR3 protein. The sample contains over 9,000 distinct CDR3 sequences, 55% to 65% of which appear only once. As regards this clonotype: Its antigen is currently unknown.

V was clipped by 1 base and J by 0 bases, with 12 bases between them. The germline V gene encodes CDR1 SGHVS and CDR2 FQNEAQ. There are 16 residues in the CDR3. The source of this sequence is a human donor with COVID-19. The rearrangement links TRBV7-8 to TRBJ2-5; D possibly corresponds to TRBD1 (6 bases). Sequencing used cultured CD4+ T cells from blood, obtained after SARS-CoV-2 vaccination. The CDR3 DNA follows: TGTGCCAGCAGCTTAGTTTCCAGGGGCCACCAAGAGACCCAGTACTTC. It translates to CASSLVSRGHQETQYF.